The 10 T cell receptor beta chains in this list originate from one sample, sequenced in a study of CD8+ T cells in alopecia areata. RNA extraction was followed by reverse transcription into cDNA, which acted as the sequencing template. Assay: immunoSEQ multiplex PCR; the TCRdb copy retains only in-frame clones and omits some. The table has roughly 100,000 clones, around 60% seen once. Material: CD4+ T cells sorted from blood. The receptors originated from a human donor in good health.

V gene TRBV11-2 combines with J gene TRBJ2-1; D perhaps matches TRBD1 (6 bases). Germline loops: CDR1 SGHAT, CDR2 FQNNGV. This CDR3 spans 14 amino acids. V shed 1 base and J shed 3 bases, with 7 bases lying between them. The CDR3: CASSLGQDYNEQFF. The CDR3 DNA is TGTGCCAGCAGCTTAGGACAGGACTACAATGAGCAGTTCTTC.

The J gene is TRBJ2-5, the V gene TRBV2; D perhaps matches TRBD1 (6 bases). The germline V gene encodes CDR1 SNHLY and CDR2 FYNNEI. V lost 5 bases and J lost 1, with 11 bases in between. The CDR3 loop spans 14 amino acids. CDR3 sequence reads: CASSYRVIQETQYF. CDR3 DNA: TGTGCCAGCAGTTACAGGGTTATCCAAGAGACCCAGTACTTC. The full variable domain, in which reference TRBV2 and TRBJ2-5 provide the parts outside the CDR3, is EPEVTQTPSHQVTQMGQEVILRCVPISNHLYFYWYRQILGQKVEFLVSFYNNEISEKSEIFDDQFSVERPDGSNFTLKIRSTKLEDSAMYFCASSYRVIQETQYFGPGTRLLVL.

The V call is TRBV9, the J call TRBJ2-3, with D maybe TRBD2 (6 bases). The V and J ends lost 0 bases and 1 base respectively, with 9 bases between them. This CDR3 spans 15 amino acids. Germline CDR1 SGDLS, CDR2 YYNGEE. The CDR3 loop is CASSVVIAGTDTQYF. CDR3 sequence (DNA): TGTGCCAGCAGCGTAGTTATAGCGGGCACAGATACGCAGTATTTT.

This chain links TRBV6-1 with TRBJ1-2; 7 positions agree with TRBD1. The CDR3 totals 15 residues. J lost 5 bases, V lost 7 bases, and 13 bases had no gene match. The germline gives CDR1 MNHNS, CDR2 SASEGT. The CDR3 is CASTAKGGQTYGYTF. As DNA, the CDR3 is TGTGCCAGCACGGCAAAAGGGGGACAGACATATGGCTACACCTTC.

Here the CDR3 reads CASSLALGRGLDTQYF. DNA of the CDR3: TGTGCCAGCAGCTTAGCGTTGGGCAGGGGGCTGGATACGCAGTATTTT. The J gene is TRBJ2-3, the V gene TRBV7-2; 8 bases map to TRBD1. Germline CDR1 reads SGHTA; CDR2 reads FQGNSA. The CDR3 is made up of 16 amino acids. J lost 6 bases, V lost 0 bases, and 8 bases had no gene match.

The gene calls are TRBV5-6 and TRBJ2-7; D unresolved. Germline V lookup: CDR1 SGHDT, CDR2 YYEEEE. The CDR3 runs to 10 residues. The V end was cut by 5 bases, the J end by 2 bases, with 2 bases between. CDR3 sequence (DNA): TGTGCCAGCAGGACCTACGAGCAGTACTTC. Protein sequence: CASRTYEQYF.

V usage is TRBV5-1 and J usage is TRBJ1-2; no firm D call. V was pared by 5 bases and J by 2 bases, with 10 bases between. This CDR3 spans 13 amino acids. Per the germline V gene, CDR1 is SGHRS and CDR2 is YFSETQ. The CDR3 loop reads CASREMGNYGYTF. In nucleotides, the CDR3 is TGCGCCAGCAGGGAGATGGGGAACTATGGCTACACCTTC.

V and J are TRBV29-1 and TRBJ2-5; TRBD1 agrees at 7 bases. The trim removed 6 bases at V and 5 bases at J, leaving 9 bases unmatched. Looked up from germline, CDR1 is SQVTM and CDR2 is ANQGSEA. The CDR3 extends over 13 amino acids. CDR3 sequence reads: CSVARQGGETQYF. CDR3 coding DNA: TGCAGCGTCGCGAGACAGGGCGGGGAGACCCAGTACTTC.

The chain is built from TRBV25-1 and TRBJ2-5; a possible D gene is TRBD1 (5 bases). This CDR3 spans 16 amino acids. V was pared by 1 base and J by 4 bases, with 16 bases between. The V gene's germline CDR1 is MGHDK and CDR2 SYGVNS. In DNA, the CDR3 is TGTGCCAGCAGTGAATTTGCAGGGTACTATCGAGAGACCCAGTACTTC. It translates to CASSEFAGYYRETQYF.

V gene TRBV7-8 combines with J gene TRBJ2-7; 8 bases are a match to TRBD1. This CDR3 contains 16 residues. Germline V gives CDR1 SGHVS, CDR2 FQNEAQ. V lost 5 bases, J lost 2 bases, and 11 bases stayed unmatched. The CDR3 DNA sequence: TGTGCCAGCAGCCACAATCGCAGGGGGCGAACCTACGAGCAGTACTTC. The encoded protein is CASSHNRRGRTYEQYF.